This T cell receptor (beta chain) was captured by sequencing in a study of T cell responses to AZD1222 COVID-19 vaccine. CDR3 length: 17 amino acids. Trimming pared 0 bases from V and 0 bases from J, leaving 9 bases between. Per the germline V gene, CDR1 is LNHNV and CDR2 is YYDKDF (reference sequence). Clones were read by immunoSEQ multiplex PCR, and TCRdb kept only the in-frame ones, dropping some. The sample includes some 80,000 clones, 85% to 95% of them seen just once. For this clone: What it recognizes is unknown.

Findings and limits, study-wide: Sampling captured repertoires only after the peak T cell response. Nearly half of spike-specific TCRs reportedly go after variant regions that carry no mutations.

The chain carries TRBV15 and TRBJ2-6, with D possibly TRBD1 on 6 matching bases. Sequences were derived from peripheral blood, sampled on day 0 of AZD1222 vaccination. This receptor was taken from an adult in good health. Here the CDR3 DNA reads TGTGCCACCAGCAGAGACAGGGGCACCTCTGGGGCCAACGTCCTGACTTTC. Translation: CATSRDRGTSGANVLTF. The complete variable domain, with remaining parts taken from reference TRBV15 and TRBJ2-6, reads DAMVIQNPRYQVTQFGKPVTLSCSQTLNHNVMYWYQQKSSQAPKLLFHYYDKDFNNEADTPDNFQSRRPNTSFCFLDIRSPGLGDTAMYLCATSRDRGTSGANVLTFGAGSRLTVL.